These 16 T cell receptor beta chains were sequenced from one sample in a study of blood T cell repertoires in COVID-19. Method: immunoSEQ multiplex PCR; TCRdb's copy keeps in-frame clones and lacks some. This table holds about 14,000 clones, around 90% found once. The sequencing input was peripheral blood. Every receptor here comes from a human donor in a cohort sampled during active COVID-19.

The chain couples TRBV11-2 to TRBJ2-3; D is unclear. The ends were cut back, 5 bases at V and 5 bases at J, with 11 bases in the middle. The CDR3 covers 13 residues. CDR1 is SGHAT and CDR2 is FQNNGV in the germline V gene. CDR3 DNA sequence: TGTGCCAGCAGCCTTGGGCCAAGAGATACGCAGTATTTT. Residues: CASSLGPRDTQYF.

V and J are TRBV19 and TRBJ2-7; TRBD2 matches 13 bases. The CDR3 runs 15 residues. V lost 3 bases and J lost 6; bases outside the gene matches: 5. Looked up from germline, CDR1 is LNHDA and CDR2 is SQIVND (reference sequence). CDR3 amino acids: CASSIGLAGAFEQYF. The DNA for the CDR3 is TGTGCCAGTAGTATTGGACTAGCGGGAGCTTTCGAGCAGTACTTC.

The rearrangement joins TRBV5-6 to TRBJ2-7, with TRBD1 matching 7 bases. J lost 3 bases, V lost 0 bases, and 3 bases had no gene match. This CDR3 region has 14 residues. From germline, CDR1 is SGHDT and CDR2 YYEEEE. CDR3 in DNA: TGTGCCAGCAGCTTGGTGGGACAGAGCTACGAGCAGTACTTC. Its translation is CASSLVGQSYEQYF.

The chain uses TRBV7-9 and TRBJ2-3; unclear D gene. V was pared by 5 bases and J by 2 bases, with 14 bases between. Germline CDR1 is SEHNR and CDR2 is FQNEAQ (reference sequence). This CDR3 region has 15 residues. The CDR3 loop reads CASSPEAFDTDTQYF. The CDR3 DNA is TGTGCCAGCAGCCCGGAAGCGTTTGACACAGATACGCAGTATTTT.

The J gene is TRBJ1-1, the V gene TRBV7-2, with D hard to call. From germline, CDR1 is SGHTA and CDR2 FQGNSA. This CDR3 is built from 14 residues. Trimming shortened V by 1 base and J by 0 bases, and 6 bases separated the two germline ends. This CDR3 is CASSLGQMNTEAFF. For the CDR3, the DNA is TGTGCCAGCAGCTTAGGCCAGATGAACACTGAAGCTTTCTTT.

The V gene is TRBV19, the J gene TRBJ2-5; D possibly corresponds to TRBD2 (5 bases). Germline CDR1 reads LNHDA; CDR2 reads SQIVND (reference sequence). The CDR3 totals 16 residues. V shed 5 bases and J shed 3 bases, with 19 bases lying between them. The CDR3 sequence is CASSPSGLRLEETQYF. The CDR3 DNA sequence: TGTGCCAGTAGTCCGAGTGGACTCCGTCTCGAAGAGACCCAGTACTTC.

The rearrangement joins TRBV11-2 to TRBJ2-1; the match to TRBD2 covers 10 bases. The CDR3 is 15 residues long. The germline V gene has CDR1 SGHAT and CDR2 FQNNGV. V was clipped by 5 bases and J by 7 bases; unmatched bases: 8. CDR3 residues: CASSKAGGGFNEQFF. CDR3 nucleotides: TGTGCCAGCAGCAAAGCGGGAGGGGGGTTTAATGAGCAGTTCTTC.

V gene TRBV5-6 combines with J gene TRBJ2-3; 8 positions agree with TRBD1. CDR1 and CDR2 (germline): SGHDT, YYEEEE. The V segment lost 1 base and the J segment 0 bases; nucleotides outside the gene matches: 4. The CDR3 is made up of 16 amino acids. DNA for the CDR3: TGTGCCAGCAGCTTGAACGGACAGGGTAGCACAGATACGCAGTATTTT. Protein: CASSLNGQGSTDTQYF.

There are a few counts of this clone. The genes are TRBV7-9 and TRBJ1-2; TRBD1 agrees at 11 bases. Trimming cost V 3 bases and J 4 bases; bases outside gene matches: 7. The CDR3 sequence is 16 residues long. Germline-derived CDR1 and CDR2 are SEHNR and FQNEAQ (reference sequence). CDR3 DNA sequence: TGTGCCAGCAGCTTGGGGGGACAGGGGGTTGTCTATGGCTACACCTTC. Its protein product is CASSLGGQGVVYGYTF.

This rearrangement joins TRBV6-1 to TRBJ2-3, with 8 positions matching TRBD2. The junction had 0 bases not matched to a gene; V was cut back by 3 bases and J by 1 base. Germline V gene lookup returns CDR1 MNHNS and CDR2 SASEGT. The CDR3 loop spans 14 amino acids. In DNA form, the CDR3 reads TGTGCCAGCAGTGAGCGGGAGGGCACAGATACGCAGTATTTT. It encodes CASSEREGTDTQYF.

This clone was detected once. The V call is TRBV27, the J call TRBJ2-4, with D possibly being TRBD2 (5 bases). Germline V gene sequence: CDR1 MNHEY, CDR2 SMNVEV (reference sequence). V was shortened by 4 bases and J by 9 bases, with 13 bases between the two germline ends. This CDR3 is built from 13 residues. CDR3 residues: CASSSEGYSIQYF. CDR3 sequence (DNA): TGTGCCAGCAGTTCCGAGGGATATAGCATTCAGTACTTC.

V is TRBV6-5 and J is TRBJ2-7; 9 nucleotides align to TRBD1. CDR3 length equals 12 residues. CDR1 is MNHEY and CDR2 is SVGAGI in the germline V gene. With V trimmed by 11 bases and J by 3 bases, 5 bases remained unmatched. The CDR3 reads CAANRGLYEQYF. The CDR3 DNA reads TGTGCCGCGAACAGGGGGCTCTACGAGCAGTACTTC.

The chain is built from TRBV5-6 and TRBJ1-5, with 8 bases matching TRBD1. This CDR3 has 16 amino acids. Germline lookup yields CDR1 SGHDT and CDR2 YYEEEE. The ends lost 4 bases at V and 2 bases at J; junction bases unmatched: 8. This CDR3 reads CASSALTGEGNQPQHF. The DNA of the CDR3 is TGTGCCAGCAGCGCCCTGACAGGGGAAGGCAATCAGCCCCAGCATTTT.

The chain employs TRBV30 and TRBJ2-3; 9 bases map to TRBD2. V gave up 1 base and J gave up 2 bases; unmatched junction bases: 1. Germline lookup yields CDR1 GTSNPN and CDR2 SVGIG (reference sequence). The CDR3 has 14 amino acids. CDR3: CAWSASGTTDTQYF. DNA of the CDR3: TGTGCCTGGAGTGCTAGCGGGACCACAGATACGCAGTATTTT.

The CDR3 is CASSLLVAGAGELFF. The CDR3 nucleotides are TGTGCCAGCAGCCTCCTCGTAGCGGGAGCCGGGGAGCTGTTTTTT. This sequence joins TRBV7-9 and TRBJ2-2; 9 positions match TRBD2. CDR1 SEHNR and CDR2 FQNEAQ come from the germline V gene (reference sequence). The ends lost 5 bases at V and 6 bases at J; junction bases unmatched: 7. The CDR3 extends over 15 amino acids.

The rearrangement uses TRBV7-9 and TRBJ2-2, with D perhaps TRBD2 (5 bases). V lost 5 bases to trimming and J lost 2 bases, with 18 bases between them. CDR3 length: 17 residues. Germline V CDR1 and CDR2: SEHNR, FQNEAQ (reference sequence). CDR3 loop: CASSGGLADTNTGELFF. The CDR3 bases are TGTGCCAGCAGCGGAGGCCTGGCGGATACAAACACCGGGGAGCTGTTTTTT.